This T cell receptor beta chain was recorded in a study of T cell responses to AZD1222 COVID-19 vaccine (dated by TCRdb to about 2021). Looking at the study overall: AZD1222 recipients with second doses at about 4 weeks or about 12 weeks were pooled, because spike-specific TCR depth and breadth did not differ between schedules. Trial participants were enrolled by age into subgroups of 18-55, 56-69 and 70-plus years, and around 140, 26 and 57 TCR-sequenced participants, respectively, were included in these subgroups. A total of roughly 240 trial participants underwent TCR sequencing, of whom about 210 received two doses of AZD1222 and about 26 received two doses of the MenACWY control vaccine. Study-wide findings and limitations: Epitopes outside the regions mutated in the B.1.351 and B.1.1.7 variants were reportedly recognized by nearly half of the unique spike-specific TCRs. A significant rise in spike-specific TCR breadth and depth was observed after two AZD1222 doses relative to day 0 and relative to MenACWY recipients. Because no day 14 peak-response samples were available, the repertoires could be characterized only after the peak T cell response. CD4 TCRs associated with the vaccine covered the entire spike protein, and the dominant responses were in regions 160-218 and 743-854. Conclusions about previously exposed vaccinees are limited, since just five or six AZD1222 recipients were seropositive for SARS-CoV-2 at baseline. In the small 56-69-year group, the increase in depth fell short of significance, most likely because of low power. Participants were mostly white British, with more females than males. The authors suggested clonal diversity may have been underestimated.

A note on this clone: It lacks a known antigen. Base quality data are lacking; no much larger clone is found one base away.

CDR1 and CDR2, looked up from the germline V gene, are LGHNA and YSLEER. The CDR3 covers 14 residues, taking in both the cysteine and the phenylalanine. The retained sequence is limited to the CDR3, 42 bases, with the frame set at the first base. V loses 1 base of germline sequence and J loses 7 bases, and the interval between the two ends is 10 bases. The time point label, as the study defines it: baseline before first vaccination. Samples from vaccinated people were obtained from the UK trials COV001 and COV002, which included a single-blind randomized controlled phase 2/3 trial of AZD1222 (ChAdOx1 nCoV-19) in healthy adults. For TCRbeta chain sequencing, PBMC samples from trial participants were taken at day 0 and at day 28 after the second dose. The CDR3 regions of human TCRbeta chains were analyzed by immunosequencing. From the authors' description of their analysis: TCRs in the repertoires were compared against a reference library of SARS-CoV-2-specific TCRs that had been generated with the MIRA antigen-specificity platform. Breadth was defined as the fraction of unique TCRs that were SARS-CoV-2-associated, and depth was defined as the fraction of total T cells that were SARS-CoV-2-associated. Using the MIRA data, every spike-specific TCR was mapped to the spike region that the TCR reacted to and assigned to either a CD4 or a CD8 class. Log10-transformed breadth and depth values were compared by one-way ANOVA with Sidak's multiple comparisons tests. Not all clones reach the TCRdb copy of this immuneACCESS table, which keeps in-frame sequences only. Checked studies attribute under half of the gap to unresolved V genes and leave the rest unexplained. From that table come the V and J calls and clone size; the DNA was used to work out D and trimming. A total of about 100,000 clones appear in this sample, about 87% of them only once. The ten largest clones capture about 3% of the sample.

The V and J genes are TRBV4-3 and TRBJ2-2, with no confidently assigned D gene. The sequencing used peripheral blood, collected on day 0 of AZD1222 vaccination. The TCR comes from an adult in good health. The CDR3 protein: CASSQVVGFGELFF. The nucleotides are TGCGCCAGCAGCCAAGTAGTCGGGTTCGGGGAGCTGTTTTTT.